This passage covers 19 T cell receptor beta chains from one sample sequenced in a study of blood T cell repertoires in COVID-19. Libraries were prepared by immunoSEQ multiplex PCR; TCRdb keeps only in-frame clonotypes and omits some of them. The sample consists of approximately 270,000 clones, approximately 83% of them appearing once. Sequencing was performed on PBMCs or T cells enriched from blood (not recorded which). The receptors were sampled from a woman aged 25 to 45 who had recovered from COVID-19.

This clone appeared once. The chain recombines TRBV12-3 or TRBV12-4 with TRBJ1-1; D is unresolved. Trimming left V 6 bases short and J 1 base short, with 3 bases between. The length of the CDR3 is 11 residues. This chain's CDR3 is CASRQNTEAFF. In DNA form, the CDR3 reads TGTGCCAGCAGACAGAACACTGAAGCTTTCTTT.

This chain connects TRBV12-3 or TRBV12-4 to TRBJ2-4; D not certain. There are 13 residues in the CDR3. Trimming removed 4 bases from V and 8 bases from J, with 12 bases in between. The CDR3: CASSSLALDIQYF. DNA for the CDR3: TGTGCCAGCAGTTCCCTCGCGCTGGACATTCAGTACTTC.

The chain uses TRBV13 and TRBJ2-1; TRBD2 might be the D (5 bases). The ends were cut back, 6 bases at V and 5 bases at J, with 20 bases in the middle. CDR3 size: 16 residues. Germline values: CDR1 PRHDT, CDR2 FYEKMQ (reference sequence). The CDR3 nucleotides are TGTGCCAGCAGTGAGATAGGTGGGAGTACCAACAATGAGCAGTTCTTC. This translates into CASSEIGGSTNNEQFF.

This clone showed up just a few times. The rearrangement joins TRBV5-4 to TRBJ1-1, with D tentatively TRBD1 (5 bases). This CDR3 is 14 amino acids long. With 3 bases removed from V and 3 bases from J, the gap between germline ends came to 12 bases. Germline assignment: CDR1 SGHNT and CDR2 YYREEE (reference sequence). In DNA, the CDR3 is TGTGCCAGCAGCTGGAGAGCGGGGGACACTGAAGCTTTCTTT. It is translated as CASSWRAGDTEAFF. Full variable domain (outside the CDR3, taken from reference TRBV5-4 and TRBJ1-1): ETGVTQSPTHLIKTRGQQVTLRCSSQSGHNTVSWYQQALGQGPQFIFQYYREEENGRGNFPPRFSGLQFPNYSSELNVNALELDDSALYLCASSWRAGDTEAFFGQGTRLTVV.

The chain uses TRBV28 and TRBJ1-6, with 8 nucleotides matching TRBD1. This CDR3 has 17 amino acids. From germline, CDR1 is MDHEN and CDR2 SYDVKM. The J segment lost 5 bases and the V segment lost 5 bases, leaving 11 bases of the junction unmatched. As DNA, the CDR3 is TGTGCCAGCAGTACCGACTGGACAGGGTGGGATAATTCACCCCTCCACTTT. It yields the protein CASSTDWTGWDNSPLHF.

The chain has TRBV7-5 and TRBJ1-1. TRBV7-5 is a documented pseudogene. The CDR3 loop spans 17 amino acids. CDR3 sequence: CARSSPGRLDMNTEAFF. CDR3 in DNA: TGTGCCAGAAGCTCCCCCGGGAGACTAGACATGAACACTGAAGCTTTCTTT.

At least ten counts were recorded for this clone. The chain employs TRBV6-1 and TRBJ2-1, with TRBD2 matching 9 bases. Germline V gives CDR1 MNHNS, CDR2 SASEGT. The CDR3 is 15 amino acids. The V gene end was trimmed by 2 bases and the J gene end by 8 bases; junction bases not matched to a gene: 7. This CDR3 reads CASSESAGGLDEQFF. The CDR3 DNA reads TGTGCCAGCAGTGAATCTGCGGGGGGGCTGGATGAGCAGTTCTTC.

In its sample, this clone was seen a few times. The chain carries TRBV7-9 and TRBJ1-1, with a possible D match to TRBD1 (6 bases). The V gene lost 5 bases and the J gene lost 5 bases, with 15 bases spanning the gap. From germline, CDR1 is SEHNR and CDR2 FQNEAQ (reference sequence). The CDR3 extends over 14 amino acids. The DNA for the CDR3 is TGTGCCAGCAGCAAGTCAGGGGCAGGGACTGAAGCTTTCTTT. Its protein product is CASSKSGAGTEAFF.

The chain recombines TRBV7-2 with TRBJ1-6, with unresolved D. Trimming removed 2 bases at V and 7 bases at J, with 9 bases between. There are 14 residues in the CDR3. Germline V CDR1 and CDR2: SGHTA, FQGNSA. CDR3 protein: CASSLSTQNSPLHF. The DNA for the CDR3 is TGTGCCAGCAGCTTATCGACACAGAATTCACCCCTCCACTTT.

The chain couples TRBV15 to TRBJ2-2, with a tentative D call TRBD2 (5 bases). V was cut by 4 bases and J by 7 bases, with 13 bases left in between. Germline-derived CDR1 and CDR2 are LNHNV and YYDKDF (reference sequence). The CDR3 consists of 14 residues. The CDR3, as DNA: TGTGCCACCAGCACTAAACGGGGTCACGGGGAGCTGTTTTTT. It encodes CATSTKRGHGELFF.

The chain recombines TRBV28 with TRBJ1-5, with 8 nucleotides matching TRBD1. The germline CDR1 and CDR2 sequences are MDHEN and SYDVKM. J gave up 2 bases and V 4 bases, and 7 bases lay outside the gene matches. The CDR3 consists of 16 residues. CDR3 in amino acids: CASSSGQGWGNQPQHF. DNA of the CDR3: TGTGCCAGCAGTTCCGGACAGGGATGGGGCAATCAGCCCCAGCATTTT.

The chain joins TRBV6-2 or TRBV6-3 to TRBJ2-2, with 7 bases that match TRBD2. This CDR3 is built from 16 residues. V lost 6 bases and J lost 0; bases outside the gene matches: 7. Germline CDR1 is MNHEY and CDR2 is SVGEGT. This CDR3 reads CASSRTSATNTGELFF. The CDR3 DNA reads TGTGCCAGCAGCCGAACTAGCGCTACGAACACCGGGGAGCTGTTTTTT.

The rearrangement uses TRBV14 and TRBJ1-2; no reliable D call. CDR1 and CDR2 (germline): SGHDN, FVKESK. The CDR3 is 18 amino acids. Between the trimmed V and J ends, which lost 3 bases and 0 bases, there was a span of 20 bases. Written as DNA, the CDR3 is TGTGCCAGCAGCCACCCCAGGCAAGGACTGTCAGCTAACTATGGCTACACCTTC. Translating it yields CASSHPRQGLSANYGYTF. Complete variable domain (other parts from reference TRBV14 and TRBJ1-2): EAGVTQFPSHSVIEKGQTVTLRCDPISGHDNLYWYRRVMGKEIKFLLHFVKESKQDESGMPNNRFLAERTGGTYSTLKVQPAELEDSGVYFCASSHPRQGLSANYGYTFGSGTRLTVV.

The rearrangement joins TRBV6-5 to TRBJ1-2; no firm D call. Germline CDR1 reads MNHEY; CDR2 reads SVGAGI. Trimming took off 0 bases at V and 4 bases at J, with 12 bases between the two ends. The CDR3 loop spans 15 amino acids. The CDR3 region is CASSYSENGVYGYTF. CDR3 in DNA: TGTGCCAGCAGTTACTCGGAGAATGGCGTCTATGGCTACACCTTC.

The chain recombines TRBV19 with TRBJ2-3; perhaps TRBD2 as D (7 bases). Deletions cut 8 bases from V and 5 bases from J, with 17 bases between. This CDR3 region has 14 residues. Germline loops: CDR1 LNHDA, CDR2 SQIVND (reference sequence). The CDR3 DNA reads as TGTGCCAGTGGTTTCGGGGGGCTGGGAGATACGCAGTATTTT. Protein: CASGFGGLGDTQYF.

The CDR3 coding sequence is TGTGCCAGCAGTCCGACAGGGGGCAAAAGGGGCTATGGCTACACCTTC. Translation gives CASSPTGGKRGYGYTF. The rearrangement joins TRBV28 to TRBJ1-2, with TRBD1 matching 10 bases. Germline V lookup: CDR1 MDHEN, CDR2 SYDVKM. The V segment lost 5 bases and the J segment 4 bases; nucleotides outside the gene matches: 10. The CDR3 runs 16 residues.

The genes are TRBV7-9 and TRBJ2-6; a possible D gene is TRBD2 (5 bases). Per the germline V gene, CDR1 is SEHNR and CDR2 is FQNEAQ (reference sequence). V lost 5 bases to trimming and J lost 0 bases, with 14 bases between them. The CDR3 is 17 residues long. This chain's CDR3 is CASSPSRARSGANVLTF. CDR3 DNA sequence: TGTGCCAGCAGCCCTAGCCGGGCCCGCTCTGGGGCCAACGTCCTGACTTTC.

The chain links TRBV5-5 to TRBJ1-6, with TRBD1 matching 10 bases. The CDR3 covers 16 residues. The germline CDR1 and CDR2 sequences are SGHKS and YYEKEE (reference sequence). V dropped 4 bases and J dropped 6; count of bases not matched to a gene: 7. The CDR3 sequence is CASSTLTGGSNSPLHF. The CDR3 nucleotides are TGTGCCAGCAGCACCCTGACAGGGGGCAGTAATTCACCCCTCCACTTT.

The chain couples TRBV18 to TRBJ2-2; 7 nucleotides match TRBD1. Germline lookup yields CDR1 KGHSH and CDR2 LQKENI. CDR3 length: 18 residues. V lost 3 bases and J lost 1; bases outside the gene matches: 11. The CDR3 loop reads CASSPHPLRTGNTGELFF. The DNA of the CDR3 is TGTGCCAGCTCACCCCACCCCCTTAGGACAGGGAACACCGGGGAGCTGTTTTTT. The full variable domain, with the rest looked up from reference TRBV18 and TRBJ2-2, is NAGVMQNPRHLVRRRGQEARLRCSPMKGHSHVYWYRQLPEEGLKFMVYLQKENIIDESGMPKERFSAEFPKEGPSILRIQQVVRGDSAAYFCASSPHPLRTGNTGELFFGEGSRLTVL.